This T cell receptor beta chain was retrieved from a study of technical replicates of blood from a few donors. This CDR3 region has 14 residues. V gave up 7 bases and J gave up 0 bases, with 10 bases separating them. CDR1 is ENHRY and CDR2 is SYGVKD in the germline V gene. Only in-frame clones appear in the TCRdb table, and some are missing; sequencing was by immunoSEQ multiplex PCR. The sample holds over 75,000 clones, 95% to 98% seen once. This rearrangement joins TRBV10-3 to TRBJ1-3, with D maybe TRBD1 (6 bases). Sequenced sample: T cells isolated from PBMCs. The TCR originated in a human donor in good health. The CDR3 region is CAITQGSSGNTIYF. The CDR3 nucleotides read TGTGCCATCACCCAGGGGAGCTCTGGAAACACCATATATTTT.